The 24 T cell receptor beta chains listed next were all sequenced from one sample in a study of beta chain bispecific antibodies for T cell cancers. Points from the study as a whole: Most targeted TRBV signal came from the leukemia cell line cells, not normal T cells. Anti-TRBV12 exposure, compared with anti-CD19, reduced the TRBV12-3 proportion of TRBV signal by around 99%.

Either OKT3 anti-CD3 antibody or CD3/CD28 beads expanded T cells from blood mononuclear cells over roughly three days. TCRdb fed the 5' RACE reads into MiXCR, producing one record per CDR3 protein. This table has about 20,000 distinct CDR3 sequences, around 2% appearing once. Antigen specificity for these receptors is unknown. This specimen was healthy donor T cells cultured with leukemia cells, taken from a culture containing a bispecific antibody targeting TCR Vbeta12. The source is a human donor in good health. Some clones in this sample may be carry-over from other donors' samples.

This clonotype has ten or more counts. The chain joins TRBV7-3 to TRBJ2-2; D assignment may be TRBD1 or TRBD2 (6 bases each). This CDR3 region has 17 residues. V gave up 2 bases and J gave up 0 bases, with 13 bases separating them. The germline gives CDR1 SGHTA, CDR2 FQGTGA. CDR3 coding DNA: TGTGCCAGCAGCTTAGGAGGGGGATGGCCGAACACCGGGGAGCTGTTTTTT. Its translation: CASSLGGGWPNTGELFF.

This clonotype was seen a few times. This chain links TRBV7-8 with TRBJ2-2; D possibly matches TRBD1 or TRBD2 (5 bases each). Trimming shortened V by 7 bases and J by 4 bases, and 16 bases separated the two germline ends. CDR1 is SGHVS and CDR2 is FQNEAQ in the germline V gene. The CDR3 has 15 residues. DNA of the CDR3: TGTGCCAGCACCCAACCGAGGGGCAGCACCGGGGAGCTGTTTTTT. Its protein product is CASTQPRGSTGELFF.

This clonotype has at least ten counts. The chain employs TRBV7-8 and TRBJ2-3; 9 bases line up with TRBD2. V shed 1 base and J 6 bases; nucleotides not matched to a gene: 17. The CDR3 extends over 19 amino acids. Germline V gene data show CDR1 as SGHVS and CDR2 as FQNEAQ. The CDR3 sequence: CASSLVISGASGDPDTQYF. DNA of the CDR3: TGTGCCAGCAGCTTAGTAATCTCGGGGGCTAGCGGGGATCCGGATACGCAGTATTTT.

The table lists this clonotype with many counts. The gene calls are TRBV12-3 or TRBV12-4 and TRBJ1-2, with D possibly TRBD1 on 5 matching bases. The CDR3 length is 15 residues. Trimming left V 5 bases short and J 4 bases short, with 17 bases between. CDR3 coding DNA: TGTGCCAGCAGTCCCCCTGGGGAGGGGTTCTATGGCTACACCTTC. Its translation: CASSPPGEGFYGYTF.

This clonotype has a handful of counts. This chain connects TRBV5-1 to TRBJ2-2; TRBD1 matches at 9 bases. Germline V gives CDR1 SGHRS, CDR2 YFSETQ. This CDR3 is built from 15 residues. Trimming removed 2 bases from V and 7 bases from J; junction bases left unmatched: 6. CDR3 sequence reads: CASSFAGGQGGELFF. CDR3 sequence (DNA): TGCGCCAGCAGCTTCGCCGGGGGACAGGGCGGGGAGCTGTTTTTT.

The chain links TRBV5-8 to TRBJ1-1, with 8 bases matching TRBD1. The CDR3 is 15 residues long. V lost 3 bases, J lost 4 bases, and 8 bases stayed unmatched. The germline CDR1 and CDR2 sequences are SGHTS and YDEGEE. The CDR3: CASSWPGQVITEAFF. CDR3 nucleotides: TGTGCCAGCAGCTGGCCGGGACAGGTAATCACTGAAGCTTTCTTT.

This clonotype is labeled as medium-sized. This chain joins TRBV7-9 and TRBJ1-5; D is uncertain. Trimming removed 0 bases from V and 6 bases from J, with 9 bases in between. CDR3 length: 14 amino acids. Germline V CDR1 and CDR2: SEHNR, FQNEAQ (reference sequence). The CDR3 DNA reads as TGTGCCAGCAGCTTAGCGGATGGGCCTCAGCCCCAGCATTTT. Its protein is CASSLADGPQPQHF. The whole variable domain, filled in from reference TRBV7-9 and TRBJ1-5, reads DTGVSQNPRHKITKRGQNVTFRCDPISEHNRLYWYRQTLGQGPEFLTYFQNEAQLEKSRLLSDRFSAERPKGSFSTLEIQRTEQGDSAMYLCASSLADGPQPQHFGDGTRLSIL.

This clonotype has at least ten counts. The chain is built from TRBV5-5 and TRBJ2-7; D is perhaps TRBD2 (6 bases). The CDR3 length is 12 residues. V was trimmed by 4 bases and J by 5 bases, leaving 10 bases between them. The germline V gene encodes CDR1 SGHKS and CDR2 YYEKEE (reference sequence). The CDR3 region has the DNA TGTGCCAGCAGCGTCACGGGGGACGAGCAGTACTTC. It translates to CASSVTGDEQYF.

This clonotype occurred a few times. Given a much more abundant clone one base away, this may be a read error. The chain is built from TRBV6-1 and TRBJ1-1; the D gene is possibly TRBD1 (5 bases). This CDR3 has 17 amino acids. Germline V CDR1 and CDR2: MNHNS, SASEGT. Deletions cut 6 bases from V and 1 base from J, with 21 bases between. The CDR3 DNA is TGTGCCAGCAGGGCCACCCTCGTCCTTGGGGGGAACACTGAAGCTTTCTTT. As protein: CASRATLVLGGNTEAFF.

This clonotype counts as medium-sized. The rearrangement links TRBV29-1 to TRBJ2-1; the match to TRBD2 covers 8 bases. CDR3 size: 14 residues. CDR1 and CDR2 (germline): SQVTM, ANQGSEA. V trimming: 7 bases; J trimming: 5 bases; junction bases outside the gene matches: 10. The CDR3 loop is CSATGGVTDNEQFF. The CDR3 DNA is TGCAGCGCGACCGGGGGGGTGACAGACAATGAGCAGTTCTTC.

The V and J genes are TRBV24-1 and TRBJ2-2; D possibly corresponds to TRBD1 (5 bases). Germline CDR1 is KGHDR and CDR2 is SFDVKD. This CDR3 spans 13 amino acids. The V end lost 8 bases, the J end lost 4 bases, and 10 bases lay between the germline ends. CDR3 region: CATTSGITGELFF. The CDR3, as DNA: TGTGCCACCACCTCAGGGATCACCGGGGAGCTGTTTTTT.

In this sample, this clonotype turned up many times. This chain links TRBV18 with TRBJ2-1; TRBD2 agrees at 9 bases. The V gene's germline CDR1 is KGHSH and CDR2 LQKENI. V trimming: 5 bases; J trimming: 4 bases; junction bases outside the gene matches: 9. The CDR3 is made up of 16 amino acids. Written as DNA, the CDR3 is TGTGCCAGCTCAACCGACCGGACTAGCGCTTACAATGAGCAGTTCTTC. Its translation is CASSTDRTSAYNEQFF.

This clonotype was detected only a few times. The V and J genes are TRBV5-4 and TRBJ2-1, with 7 bases that match TRBD2. This CDR3 comprises 14 residues. J was trimmed by 9 bases and V by 0 bases; bases with no gene match: 6. Germline V lookup: CDR1 SGHNT, CDR2 YYREEE (reference sequence). This chain's CDR3 is CASSLGTSSSEQFF. CDR3 nucleotide sequence: TGTGCCAGCAGCTTGGGGACTAGTTCCAGTGAGCAGTTCTTC.

The sample holds many counts of this clonotype. The rearrangement uses TRBV6-5 and TRBJ2-2, with 8 bases that match TRBD1. In germline, CDR1 is MNHEY, CDR2 SVGAGI. J gave up 1 base and V 5 bases, and 6 bases lay outside the gene matches. The CDR3 runs to 16 residues. CDR3 nucleotides: TGTGCCAGCAGTACCGACAGGGGCGTGAACACCGGGGAGCTGTTTTTT. As protein: CASSTDRGVNTGELFF.

By sample fraction, this clonotype is medium-sized (0.01 to 0.1%). This chain joins TRBV5-1 and TRBJ1-1, with a possible D match to TRBD1 (5 bases). The CDR3 runs to 14 residues. Trimming left V 0 bases short and J 6 bases short, with 12 bases between. Germline CDR1 is SGHRS and CDR2 is YFSETQ. DNA of the CDR3: TGCGCCAGCAGCTTGGCTGGGGGATGGGCTGAAGCTTTCTTT. It is translated as CASSLAGGWAEAFF.

This clonotype was counted at least ten times. The genes are TRBV4-1 and TRBJ2-7; 7 nucleotides align to TRBD1. The germline V gene has CDR1 MGHRA and CDR2 YSYEKL. The CDR3 runs to 16 residues. The V segment lost 0 bases and the J segment 2 bases; nucleotides outside the gene matches: 7. The CDR3 bases are TGCGCCAGCAGCCAAGAAGGGGGCCTAAATACCTACGAGCAGTACTTC. This translates into CASSQEGGLNTYEQYF.

This clonotype was recorded at least ten times. V and J are TRBV19 and TRBJ2-1; D is ambiguous. The CDR3 runs 15 residues. V lost 3 bases, J lost 9 bases, and 18 bases lay in between. Germline V gene data show CDR1 as LNHDA and CDR2 as SQIVND (reference sequence). This CDR3 reads CASSMVVHRRSEQFF. The CDR3 nucleotides read TGTGCCAGTAGTATGGTGGTCCATCGACGTAGTGAGCAGTTCTTC.

This clonotype showed up many times. V usage is TRBV20-1 and J usage is TRBJ1-1, with D possibly TRBD1 on 6 matching bases. The CDR3 is made up of 16 amino acids. Germline CDR1 and CDR2: DFQATT and SNEGSKA (reference sequence). The V gene lost 4 bases and the J gene lost 1 base, with 19 bases spanning the gap. The CDR3 bases are TGCAGTGCTACAGATACCCTCGGACAGCAGAACACTGAAGCTTTCTTT. Translating it yields CSATDTLGQQNTEAFF.

This clonotype was counted many times. The chain carries TRBV5-1 and TRBJ2-2; D gene ambiguous. Germline V gene lookup returns CDR1 SGHRS and CDR2 YFSETQ. This CDR3 region has 13 residues. V was cut by 0 bases and J by 5 bases, with 5 bases left in between. This chain's CDR3 is CASSLVGTGELFF. Here the CDR3 DNA reads TGCGCCAGCAGCTTGGTGGGTACCGGGGAGCTGTTTTTT.

This clonotype was found many times. The chain uses TRBV10-3 and TRBJ1-5, with D possibly TRBD1 on 6 matching bases. CDR3 length: 17 amino acids. Germline CDR1 and CDR2: ENHRY and SYGVKD. V lost 3 bases, J lost 0 bases, and 15 bases lay in between. CDR3 in amino acids: CAISDRGRGHSNQPQHF. CDR3 nucleotides: TGTGCCATCAGTGACCGGGGTAGGGGACATAGCAATCAGCCCCAGCATTTT.

The table lists this clonotype with a few counts. V gene TRBV12-5 combines with J gene TRBJ2-7, with a possible D match to TRBD1 (6 bases). This CDR3 contains 17 residues. The V end was cut by 7 bases, the J end by 0 bases, with 22 bases between. Germline CDR1 and CDR2: LGHNT and FRNRAP. CDR3 in amino acids: CASAPRGGEVGSYEQYF. CDR3 bases: TGTGCTAGTGCCCCCAGAGGGGGAGAAGTGGGCTCCTACGAGCAGTACTTC.

This clonotype has at least ten counts. V and J are TRBV29-1 and TRBJ2-1; tentative D call: TRBD2 (6 bases). Germline lookup yields CDR1 SQVTM and CDR2 ANQGSEA. With 3 bases removed from V and 7 bases from J, the gap between germline ends came to 7 bases. The length of the CDR3 is 11 residues. The CDR3 region is CSVEAGNEQFF. CDR3 nucleotide sequence: TGCAGCGTTGAGGCGGGGAATGAGCAGTTCTTC.

This clonotype was counted ten times or more. The V and J genes are TRBV12-3 or TRBV12-4 and TRBJ2-1, with D tentatively TRBD1 or TRBD2 (6 bases each). The CDR3 is 15 amino acids. The V and J ends lost 4 bases and 5 bases respectively, with 15 bases between them. CDR3 protein: CASSSPRGLHNEQFF. DNA of the CDR3: TGTGCCAGCAGTTCCCCTCGGGGGCTACACAATGAGCAGTTCTTC.

This clonotype was recorded at least ten times. The chain has TRBV5-1 and TRBJ2-1; TRBD2 is a possible D gene (6 bases). V lost 0 bases, J lost 4 bases, and 14 bases lay in between. Germline loops: CDR1 SGHRS, CDR2 YFSETQ. The CDR3 length is 16 residues. For the CDR3, the DNA is TGCGCCAGCAGCTTGGAATCGGGGGAGCAGTACAATGAGCAGTTCTTC. Protein: CASSLESGEQYNEQFF.